This is a list of T cell receptor beta chains from one sample in a study of cytomegalovirus exposure and HLA in healthy donors. Assay used: immunoSEQ multiplex PCR; TCRdb lists only in-frame clones, some missing. Here the sample spans 50,000 or so clones, around nine tenths being singletons. The sequencing sample was made of PBMCs. The receptors shown here come from a woman in her late teens or twenties in good health and CMV-seropositive. The CDR3 runs from the conserved cysteine through the conserved F or W. Fields, in order: clone size, V gene, D gene, J gene, CDR3 protein, CDR3 DNA. D genes are given only for firm matches. Clone sizes are given selectively: once, few, many, or a class where the clone is expanded.

abundance: -; v_gene: TRBV27; d_gene: -; j_gene: TRBJ1-2; CDR3aa: CASSSPGSNYGYTF; CDR3nt: TGTGCCAGCAGTTCCCCAGGGTCCAACTATGGCTACACCTTC
abundance: -; v_gene: TRBV30; d_gene: TRBD1; j_gene: TRBJ1-1; CDR3aa: CASGTGSPAFF; CDR3nt: TGTGCCAGCGGGACAGGATCTCCAGCTTTCTTT
abundance: -; v_gene: TRBV19; d_gene: -; j_gene: TRBJ1-5; CDR3aa: CASRAGQYNQPQHF; CDR3nt: TGTGCCAGTAGAGCCGGACAGTACAATCAGCCCCAGCATTTT
abundance: -; v_gene: TRBV6-4; d_gene: TRBD2; j_gene: TRBJ2-4; CDR3aa: CASSVRGGADIQYF; CDR3nt: TGTGCCAGCAGTGTACGCGGGGGAGCGGACATTCAGTACTTC
abundance: -; v_gene: TRBV12-5; d_gene: TRBD2; j_gene: TRBJ2-1; CDR3aa: CASGLASGGVTYNEQFF; CDR3nt: TGTGCTAGTGGTTTGGCTAGCGGGGGGGTTACCTACAATGAGCAGTTCTTC
abundance: -; v_gene: TRBV6-5; d_gene: -; j_gene: TRBJ2-1; CDR3aa: CASRRDNYNEQFF; CDR3nt: TGTGCCAGCAGACGGGACAACTACAATGAGCAGTTCTTC
abundance: -; v_gene: TRBV18; d_gene: -; j_gene: TRBJ1-5; CDR3aa: CASSPTGGEGPQHF; CDR3nt: TGTGCCAGCTCACCGACAGGCGGGGAGGGGCCCCAGCATTTT
abundance: -; v_gene: TRBV4-1; d_gene: TRBD2; j_gene: TRBJ2-3; CDR3aa: CASSQTRLAGGLDTQYF; CDR3nt: TGCGCCAGCAGCCAAACCCGACTAGCGGGGGGACTAGATACGCAGTATTTT
abundance: -; v_gene: TRBV7-9; d_gene: -; j_gene: TRBJ1-5; CDR3aa: CASSFNSPNQPQHF; CDR3nt: TGTGCCAGCAGCTTCAACAGCCCAAATCAGCCCCAGCATTTT
abundance: -; v_gene: TRBV29-1; d_gene: -; j_gene: TRBJ1-1; CDR3aa: CSVDNRRVNTEAFF; CDR3nt: TGCAGCGTTGACAACAGGCGAGTGAACACTGAAGCTTTCTTT
abundance: -; v_gene: TRBV7-2; d_gene: -; j_gene: TRBJ1-1; CDR3aa: CASSPRGMWEDTEAFF; CDR3nt: TGTGCCAGCAGCCCCCGGGGTATGTGGGAAGACACTGAAGCTTTCTTT
abundance: once; v_gene: TRBV11-2; d_gene: -; j_gene: TRBJ2-7; CDR3aa: CASSFGQSYEQYF; CDR3nt: TGTGCCAGCAGCTTTGGACAGAGCTACGAGCAGTACTTC
abundance: -; v_gene: TRBV18; d_gene: -; j_gene: TRBJ2-3; CDR3aa: CASSLHRTDTQYF; CDR3nt: TGTGCCAGCTCACTCCATCGCACAGATACGCAGTATTTT
abundance: -; v_gene: TRBV19; d_gene: TRBD2; j_gene: TRBJ2-7; CDR3aa: CASSSGGAGEQYF; CDR3nt: TGTGCCAGTAGTTCCGGGGGGGCAGGTGAGCAGTACTTC
abundance: once; v_gene: TRBV9; d_gene: -; j_gene: TRBJ1-6; CDR3aa: CASSVAGVENSPLHF; CDR3nt: TGTGCCAGCAGCGTAGCAGGGGTAGAAAATTCACCCCTCCACTTT
abundance: -; v_gene: TRBV19; d_gene: -; j_gene: TRBJ1-5; CDR3aa: CASSINPPSTALNQPQHF; CDR3nt: TGTGCCAGTAGTATAAACCCCCCCTCCACAGCATTAAATCAGCCCCAGCATTTT
abundance: -; v_gene: TRBV5-1; d_gene: TRBD1; j_gene: TRBJ1-2; CDR3aa: CASSLVTGGAEAPKINYGYTF; CDR3nt: TGCGCCAGCAGCTTGGTGACAGGGGGCGCGGAAGCTCCAAAGATTAACTATGGCTACACCTTC
abundance: -; v_gene: TRBV6-1; d_gene: TRBD2; j_gene: TRBJ2-1; CDR3aa: CASSESSGGAEEQFF; CDR3nt: TGTGCCAGCAGTGAATCTAGCGGGGGGGCAGAGGAGCAGTTCTTC
abundance: -; v_gene: TRBV7-6; d_gene: -; j_gene: TRBJ1-3; CDR3aa: CASSLAAGKGNTIYF; CDR3nt: TGTGCCAGCAGCTTAGCAGCGGGGAAGGGAAACACCATATATTTT
abundance: -; v_gene: TRBV15; d_gene: -; j_gene: TRBJ1-2; CDR3aa: CATSRDLAFEGSGYTF; CDR3nt: TGTGCCACCAGCAGAGATCTAGCGTTCGAGGGGTCTGGCTACACCTTC
abundance: -; v_gene: TRBV23-1; d_gene: -; j_gene: TRBJ2-1; CDR3aa: CASSQAGANNNEQFF; CDR3nt: TGCGCCAGCAGTCAGGCAGGGGCGAATAACAATGAGCAGTTCTTC
abundance: -; v_gene: TRBV5-8; d_gene: TRBD1; j_gene: TRBJ2-7; CDR3aa: CASSLRPPGTGRYEQYF; CDR3nt: TGTGCCAGCAGCTTACGCCCACCCGGGACAGGGCGTTACGAGCAGTACTTC
abundance: -; v_gene: TRBV5-1; d_gene: TRBD2; j_gene: TRBJ2-3; CDR3aa: CASSLQGLAFSTDTQYF; CDR3nt: TGCGCCAGCAGCTTGCAAGGACTAGCGTTTAGCACAGATACGCAGTATTTT
abundance: -; v_gene: TRBV28; d_gene: -; j_gene: TRBJ1-2; CDR3aa: CASSSGQWNYGYTF; CDR3nt: TGTGCCAGCAGCTCCGGACAGTGGAACTATGGCTACACCTTC
abundance: -; v_gene: TRBV28; d_gene: -; j_gene: TRBJ1-1; CDR3aa: CASSLRAMNTEAFF; CDR3nt: TGTGCCAGCAGCCTGAGGGCCATGAACACTGAAGCTTTCTTT
abundance: -; v_gene: TRBV9; d_gene: TRBD1; j_gene: TRBJ1-6; CDR3aa: CASSVGTGNSPLHF; CDR3nt: TGTGCCAGCAGCGTAGGGACAGGGAATTCACCCCTCCACTTT
abundance: few; v_gene: TRBV9; d_gene: -; j_gene: TRBJ2-3; CDR3aa: CASSVLQGLSTDTQYF; CDR3nt: TGTGCCAGCAGCGTATTGCAGGGACTTAGCACAGATACGCAGTATTTT
abundance: once; v_gene: TRBV4-3; d_gene: -; j_gene: TRBJ2-1; CDR3aa: CASSQDWSNTYNEQFF; CDR3nt: TGCGCCAGCAGCCAAGATTGGAGCAACACCTACAATGAGCAGTTCTTC
abundance: -; v_gene: TRBV27; d_gene: TRBD2; j_gene: TRBJ2-3; CDR3aa: CASSSRPGTSSTDTQYF; CDR3nt: TGTGCCAGCAGTTCACGCCCCGGGACTAGCAGCACAGATACGCAGTATTTT
abundance: -; v_gene: TRBV5-1; d_gene: -; j_gene: TRBJ1-3; CDR3aa: CASSLAAGVSGNTIYF; CDR3nt: TGCGCCAGCAGCTTGGCGGCGGGGGTCTCTGGAAACACCATATATTTT
abundance: -; v_gene: TRBV4-2; d_gene: -; j_gene: TRBJ2-1; CDR3aa: CASSQGGNNEQFF; CDR3nt: TGTGCCAGCAGCCAGGGCGGGAACAATGAGCAGTTCTTC
abundance: -; v_gene: TRBV11-3; d_gene: TRBD1; j_gene: TRBJ2-2; CDR3aa: CASSPGTESRRELFF; CDR3nt: TGTGCCAGCAGCCCCGGGACAGAAAGCCGGAGGGAGCTGTTTTTT
abundance: -; v_gene: TRBV4-2; d_gene: -; j_gene: TRBJ1-2; CDR3aa: CASSQDQGWNGYTF; CDR3nt: TGTGCCAGCAGCCAAGATCAGGGTTGGAATGGCTACACCTTC
abundance: -; v_gene: TRBV7-8; d_gene: TRBD2; j_gene: TRBJ2-5; CDR3aa: CASSGALQETQYF; CDR3nt: TGTGCCAGTAGCGGGGCACTGCAGGAGACCCAGTACTTC
abundance: -; v_gene: TRBV19; d_gene: TRBD1; j_gene: TRBJ2-1; CDR3aa: CASSIAGTAQFF; CDR3nt: TGTGCCAGTAGTATCGCCGGGACAGCACAGTTCTTC
abundance: -; v_gene: TRBV19; d_gene: TRBD2; j_gene: TRBJ2-5; CDR3aa: CASSIRGGGGQETQYF; CDR3nt: TGTGCCAGTAGTATACGTGGCGGGGGGGGGCAAGAGACCCAGTACTTC
abundance: -; v_gene: TRBV28; d_gene: -; j_gene: TRBJ1-2; CDR3aa: CASSLFRYGYTF; CDR3nt: TGTGCCAGCAGTCTCTTCCGCTATGGCTACACCTTC
abundance: -; v_gene: TRBV5-5; d_gene: TRBD1; j_gene: TRBJ1-1; CDR3aa: CASSADRGLTAEAFF; CDR3nt: TGTGCCAGCAGCGCGGACAGGGGGCTCACGGCTGAAGCTTTCTTT
abundance: -; v_gene: TRBV30; d_gene: -; j_gene: TRBJ1-4; CDR3aa: CAWSVAQGNEKLFF; CDR3nt: TGTGCCTGGAGTGTAGCGCAGGGCAATGAAAAACTGTTTTTT
abundance: -; v_gene: TRBV5-4; d_gene: TRBD2; j_gene: TRBJ2-1; CDR3aa: CASSLASGGDYNEQFF; CDR3nt: TGTGCCAGCAGCTTGGCTAGCGGGGGGGATTACAATGAGCAGTTCTTC
abundance: -; v_gene: TRBV2; d_gene: -; j_gene: TRBJ2-3; CDR3aa: CASSVFHLRRGRGPDTQYF; CDR3nt: TGTGCCAGCAGTGTATTTCACCTGCGACGGGGTAGAGGGCCAGATACGCAGTATTTT
abundance: -; v_gene: TRBV6-4; d_gene: -; j_gene: TRBJ1-2; CDR3aa: CASSEGHRNYGYTF; CDR3nt: TGTGCCAGCAGTGAGGGACACCGAAACTATGGCTACACCTTC
abundance: few; v_gene: TRBV4-1; d_gene: -; j_gene: TRBJ1-5; CDR3aa: CASSQDWTTSNQPQHF; CDR3nt: TGCGCCAGCAGCCAAGATTGGACAACGAGCAATCAGCCCCAGCATTTT
abundance: -; v_gene: TRBV28; d_gene: -; j_gene: TRBJ1-1; CDR3aa: CASNELPMNTEAFF; CDR3nt: TGTGCCAGCAACGAGTTACCTATGAACACTGAAGCTTTCTTT
abundance: -; v_gene: TRBV7-6; d_gene: -; j_gene: TRBJ2-1; CDR3aa: CASSLGRLENHNEQFF; CDR3nt: TGTGCCAGCAGCTTGGGTCGACTAGAGAACCACAATGAGCAGTTCTTC
abundance: -; v_gene: TRBV5-4; d_gene: -; j_gene: TRBJ2-7; CDR3aa: CASSGGTDYEQYF; CDR3nt: TGTGCCAGCAGCGGAGGGACAGACTACGAGCAGTACTTC
abundance: -; v_gene: TRBV28; d_gene: -; j_gene: TRBJ2-3; CDR3aa: CASSSSGVRDTQYF; CDR3nt: TGTGCCAGCAGTTCATCGGGGGTCCGGGATACGCAGTATTTT
abundance: -; v_gene: TRBV6-6; d_gene: TRBD1; j_gene: TRBJ1-5; CDR3aa: CASSYGQAYSNQPQHF; CDR3nt: TGTGCCAGCAGTTACGGACAGGCGTATAGCAATCAGCCCCAGCATTTT
abundance: -; v_gene: TRBV29-1; d_gene: -; j_gene: TRBJ1-3; CDR3aa: CSAGSGVGNTIYF; CDR3nt: TGCAGCGCCGGATCAGGGGTTGGAAACACCATATATTTT
abundance: -; v_gene: TRBV28; d_gene: -; j_gene: TRBJ1-3; CDR3aa: CASSLMGTRSGNTIYF; CDR3nt: TGTGCCAGCAGTCTAATGGGGACACGCTCTGGAAACACCATATATTTT
abundance: -; v_gene: TRBV6-5; d_gene: TRBD1; j_gene: TRBJ1-6; CDR3aa: CASSYSKAGGSPLHF; CDR3nt: TGTGCCAGCAGTTACTCGAAGGCAGGGGGATCACCCCTCCACTTT
abundance: -; v_gene: TRBV6-1; d_gene: TRBD1; j_gene: TRBJ1-4; CDR3aa: CASSERDRGRINEKLFF; CDR3nt: TGTGCCAGCAGTGAAAGGGACAGGGGGCGCATTAATGAAAAACTGTTTTTT